The TCR beta chain under discussion was sequenced for a study of CD4 T cells in lung cancer (dated 2019 in TCRdb). Study-level background: In the study, blood T cells from NSCLC patients were screened for responses to candidate mutation-encoded neoepitopes, and neoantigen-specific CD4+ T-cell clones and TCRs were isolated. The frequency of neoantigen-specific clonotypes in tumor resections, non-adjacent lung and cultured T-cell products was tracked by TCRB deep sequencing. Before blood donation, patients had received treatments including platinum chemotherapy, and some received nivolumab or pembrolizumab. Tumor and non-adjacent lung tissue were obtained from several patients undergoing curative-intent resections for stage I-III non-small cell lung cancer. The resected patients had lung adenocarcinoma or squamous cell carcinoma, were aged 60 to 69 at blood donation, and mostly were former smokers. General study outcomes and caveats: Some blood-derived responses might be explained by in vitro priming of naive T cells or cross-reactivity rather than by memory responses to the cancer.

Non-adjacent lung tissue was collected from the same resection as far from the malignant lesion as possible, at a distance of at least 3 cm. Only a few counts were recorded for this clone. Its binding antigen is unknown. The input lacks base qualities; no much larger clone sits a single base away. Library generation was performed with the immunoSEQ multiplex PCR assay. DNA was isolated using Qiagen DNeasy or QIAamp micro DNA kits, and TCRB was sequenced using the Adaptive Biotechnology human TCRB sequencing kit. An Illumina MiSeq was used to sequence the TCRB libraries. Per the authors' processing: TCRB sequence data were analyzed with the kit provider's software, and tumor enrichment of clonotype templates was tested with Fisher's exact test. The source is immuneACCESS, and TCRdb retained only in-frame sequences with V and J called. Part of the clones is not carried over; for the studies checked, unresolved V genes explain less than half of this, and the remainder is unexplained. The V and J calls and the clone size are those of that table, but D and trimming were determined from the DNA. This sample is represented by some 9,300 clones; around 66% of them were singletons. The ten largest clonotypes hold 15% of the sample.

The sample comprised normal lung tissue taken away from the tumor. The sequence was obtained from a man aged 55 to 70 with non-small cell lung cancer.

Here is the DNA: TGTGCCAGCAGTTTTAACAATAACTATGGCTACACCTTC. This gives the protein CASSFNNNYGYTF. The chain couples TRBV28 to TRBJ1-2, with no confidently assigned D gene. The V end loses 3 bases and the J end loses 1 base, and a stretch of 6 bases separates them. Spanning cysteine to phenylalanine, the CDR3 consists of 13 amino acids. Here the CDR3 DNA is all that survives: 39 bases in frame from base 1. The germline V gene sets CDR1 to MDHEN and CDR2 to SYDVKM.